This T cell receptor (beta chain) was found in a study of blood T cell repertoires in COVID-19. V was shortened by 1 base and J by 8 bases, with 17 bases between the two germline ends. The CDR3 is 15 amino acids. The germline gives CDR1 SGHDN, CDR2 FVKESK. Only in-frame clones appear in the TCRdb table, and some are missing; sequencing was by immunoSEQ multiplex PCR. The data contain 98,000 or so clones, 87% of them seen just once; the ten biggest clones take up over 12%. Sequences were obtained from peripheral blood. The source of this sequence is a man over 45 with acute or convalescent COVID-19. This chain uses TRBV14 with TRBJ1-1; D is perhaps TRBD1 (5 bases). DNA of the CDR3: TGTGCCAGCAGCCAAGCACGTTGGAGGGGTGCAGAAGCTTTCTTT. Encoded protein: CASSQARWRGAEAFF.